What follows are 24 T cell receptor beta chains derived from one specimen sequenced in a study of regulatory T cells in long-lasting Graves disease. Time point: persistent/refractory GD, antithyroid drugs over 5 years with positive TRAb. From RNA extracted from PBMCs, the TCR library was made. Researchers made TCR beta libraries by using iRepertoire HTBI primers and running Arm-PCR on CDR3 regions. One entry per CDR3 protein, called by TCRdb with MiXCR from the multiplex PCR reads. The table lists about 470,000 distinct CDR3 sequences, 20% to 25% of them singletons. This sample comprised peripheral blood mononuclear cells (PBMCs), obtained when the disease was refractory, from a patient treated with antithyroid drugs. The receptors derive from a female donor with Graves disease.

This clonotype was seen once. V gene TRBV4-1 combines with J gene TRBJ1-4; 9 bases line up with TRBD1. Trimming took 1 base from V and 8 from J; bases not matched to a gene: 8. This CDR3 is built from 16 residues. Germline CDR1 is MGHRA and CDR2 is YSYEKL. CDR3 protein: CASSQGTGEFREKLFF. DNA for the CDR3: TGCGCCAGCAGCCAAGGGACAGGGGAGTTTCGGGAAAAACTGTTTTTT.

This chain links TRBV6-8 with TRBJ2-3; D uncertain. V dropped 0 bases and J dropped 11 bases, with 27 bases sitting between them. The V gene's germline CDR1 is MNHGY and CDR2 SAAAGT. CDR3 length equals 18 residues. This CDR3 reads CASSYSSRLETVHEGQYF. The CDR3 DNA is TGTGCCAGCAGTTACTCGTCGAGATTGGAAACAGTCCACGAAGGGCAGTATTTT.

Turning to this clonotype: A much larger clone differs by one base, so this may be a read error. The V gene is TRBV28, the J gene TRBJ1-5, with a weak D call TRBD1 (6 bases). This CDR3 has 16 residues. V was trimmed by 6 bases and J by 9 bases, leaving 24 bases between them. Looked up from germline, CDR1 is MDHEN and CDR2 is SYDVKM. CDR3 coding DNA: TGTGCCAGCAGCTCGACCCGGGACACAGACGATCGGCCCCAGCATTTT. Amino acids: CASSSTRDTDDRPQHF.

The rearrangement uses TRBV25-1 and TRBJ2-7; 9 nucleotides match TRBD1. Germline V gives CDR1 MGHDK, CDR2 SYGVNS. CDR3 size: 13 residues. Trimming removed 4 bases from V and 2 bases from J; junction bases left unmatched: 0. CDR3: CASSGDRAYEQYF. CDR3 DNA sequence: TGTGCCAGCAGTGGGGACAGGGCCTACGAGCAGTACTTC.

This clonotype was seen only a few times. The chain uses TRBV14 and TRBJ1-1; possible D gene TRBD1, 5 bases. The length of the CDR3 is 15 residues. The germline V gene has CDR1 SGHDN and CDR2 FVKESK. V gave up 1 base and J gave up 9 bases, with 18 bases separating them. In DNA, the CDR3 is TGTGCCAGCAGCCAAGTGGGGACTCCGCTTCCTCAAGCTTTCTTT. It yields the protein CASSQVGTPLPQAFF.

This clonotype was seen at least ten times. This chain links TRBV28 with TRBJ2-5; D is possibly TRBD2 (6 bases). V dropped 6 bases and J dropped 2 bases, with 16 bases sitting between them. The CDR3 has 15 amino acids. The germline CDR1 and CDR2 sequences are MDHEN and SYDVKM. In DNA form, the CDR3 reads TGTGCCAGCAGCCTCCGGGGGAACCCACAAGAGACCCAGTACTTC. Protein: CASSLRGNPQETQYF.

The V and J genes are TRBV12-3 or TRBV12-4 and TRBJ2-1; 8 bases match TRBD2. The V segment lost 3 bases and the J segment 5 bases; nucleotides outside the gene matches: 3. The CDR3 has 14 residues. The CDR3 region is CASSFLAGNNEQFF. In DNA form, the CDR3 reads TGTGCCAGCAGTTTTCTAGCGGGCAACAATGAGCAGTTCTTC.

This chain connects TRBV5-1 to TRBJ2-7; perhaps TRBD1 as D (6 bases). Per the germline V gene, CDR1 is SGHRS and CDR2 is YFSETQ. V was trimmed by 4 bases and J by 2 bases, leaving 16 bases between them. The CDR3 runs 15 residues. The DNA of the CDR3 is TGCGCCAGCAGCCCCGAGACAGGACTTACCTACGAGCAGTACTTC. Translation: CASSPETGLTYEQYF. Drawing the rest from reference TRBV5-1 and TRBJ2-7, the complete variable domain is KAGVTQTPRYLIKTRGQQVTLSCSPISGHRSVSWYQQTPGQGLQFLFEYFSETQRNKGNFPGRFSGRQFSNSRSEMNVSTLELGDSALYLCASSPETGLTYEQYFGPGTRLTVT.

The chain recombines TRBV30 with TRBJ2-5, with D possibly TRBD1 on 6 matching bases. The CDR3 is made up of 14 amino acids. The V end was cut by 4 bases, the J end by 3 bases, with 15 bases between. Germline-derived CDR1 and CDR2 are GTSNPN and SVGIG (reference sequence). DNA of the CDR3: TGTGCCTGGACCCGAGGGGGTCTTGAAGAGACCCAGTACTTC. Translation: CAWTRGGLEETQYF.

This clonotype came up many times. V usage is TRBV7-9 and J usage is TRBJ1-6, with D possibly being TRBD1 (5 bases). Between the trimmed V and J ends, which lost 5 bases and 8 bases, there was a span of 13 bases. This CDR3 spans 14 amino acids. Germline V gives CDR1 SEHNR, CDR2 FQNEAQ (reference sequence). In DNA, the CDR3 is TGTGCCAGCAGCCAGGGACTCGGCGATTCACCCCTCCACTTT. Amino acids: CASSQGLGDSPLHF.

Concerning this clonotype: One base away lies a much larger clone, so this may be a sequencing read error. The chain employs TRBV11-3 and TRBJ1-1; D not certain. The CDR3 sequence is 15 residues long. CDR1 is SGHNT and CDR2 is YENEEA in the germline V gene. This CDR3 is CASSLPGYWNAEAFF. CDR3 in DNA: TGTGCCAGCAGCTTACCAGGCTACTGGAACGCTGAAGCTTTCTTT.

Ten or more counts support this clonotype. This CDR3 is CASRPTRGLGNTIYF. DNA for the CDR3: TGTGCCAGCAGACCGACCAGGGGGCTTGGAAACACCATATATTTT. The rearrangement links TRBV5-6 to TRBJ1-3; 8 bases line up with TRBD1. Germline V gives CDR1 SGHDT, CDR2 YYEEEE. The J segment lost 3 bases and the V segment lost 5 bases, leaving 7 bases of the junction unmatched. The CDR3 spans 15 residues.

The genes are TRBV29-1 and TRBJ2-7; 7 nucleotides agree with TRBD2. The V segment lost 0 bases and the J segment 2 bases; nucleotides outside the gene matches: 4. Looked up from germline, CDR1 is SQVTM and CDR2 is ANQGSEA. There are 14 residues in the CDR3. For the CDR3, the DNA is TGCAGCGTTGAAGAGGGGGGGTCGGCCTACGAGCAGTACTTC. Its translation: CSVEEGGSAYEQYF.

This clonotype was recorded a few times. The CDR3 loop reads CASSQVPRATGELFF. Here the CDR3 DNA reads TGTGCCAGCAGCCAAGTACCTAGGGCCACCGGGGAGCTGTTTTTT. V is TRBV14 and J is TRBJ2-2; D call uncertain. Germline CDR1 reads SGHDN; CDR2 reads FVKESK. This CDR3 contains 15 residues. The V end was cut by 1 base, the J end by 4 bases, with 10 bases between.

This clonotype was found many times. The chain carries TRBV7-9 and TRBJ1-2, with 10 bases lining up with TRBD1. The CDR3 has 16 amino acids. Germline trimming cut 5 bases from V and 3 bases from J; bases unmatched to any gene: 9. Germline CDR1 is SEHNR and CDR2 is FQNEAQ (reference sequence). This CDR3 reads CASSAGQGRAYYGYTF. Here the CDR3 DNA reads TGTGCCAGCAGCGCGGGACAGGGGCGCGCCTACTATGGCTACACCTTC.

The sample holds many counts of this clonotype. The chain has TRBV7-2 and TRBJ2-7; TRBD2 matches at 9 bases. The CDR3 length is 15 residues. Germline loops: CDR1 SGHTA, CDR2 FQGNSA. V shed 1 base, J shed 5 bases, and the junction held 6 bases outside the gene matches. The CDR3 loop is CASSLGSGSGDEQYF. In nucleotides, the CDR3 is TGTGCCAGCAGCTTAGGTAGCGGGAGCGGCGACGAGCAGTACTTC.

Concerning this clonotype: Relative to the germline gene, one junction end is altered; a read error may explain this. The chain is built from TRBV7-3 and TRBJ2-5, with 7 bases that match TRBD2. The CDR3 loop spans 15 amino acids. Germline CDR1 and CDR2: SGHTA and FQGTGA. CDR3 amino acids: CVSSLGPGLMETQYF. The CDR3 nucleotides read TGTGTCAGCAGCTTAGGCCCGGGACTAATGGAGACCCAGTACTTC.

In its sample, this clonotype was seen many times. The genes are TRBV7-9 and TRBJ1-2; 8 bases fit TRBD1. This CDR3 has 15 amino acids. V lost 4 bases, J lost 11 bases, and 15 bases stayed unmatched. CDR1 is SEHNR and CDR2 is FQNEAQ in the germline V gene (reference sequence). CDR3 nucleotide sequence: TGTGCCAGCAGCTCCCCGCGGGACAGGCCCTTCGTGTACACCTTC. Residues: CASSSPRDRPFVYTF. Variable domain in full (rest from reference TRBV7-9 and TRBJ1-2): DTGVSQNPRHKITKRGQNVTFRCDPISEHNRLYWYRQTLGQGPEFLTYFQNEAQLEKSRLLSDRFSAERPKGSFSTLEIQRTEQGDSAMYLCASSSPRDRPFVYTFGSGTRLTVV.

The chain has TRBV12-3 or TRBV12-4 and TRBJ2-1; 11 bases line up with TRBD2. The CDR3 is 14 amino acids. V lost 5 bases to trimming and J lost 6 bases; unmatched junction nucleotides: 3. The CDR3 spells CASSRLAGFNEQFF. DNA for the CDR3: TGTGCCAGCAGTCGACTAGCGGGGTTCAATGAGCAGTTCTTC.

The chain combines TRBV7-2 with TRBJ1-4, with 7 positions matching TRBD1. Germline V CDR1 and CDR2: SGHTA, FQGNSA. The CDR3 contains 15 residues. V shed 5 bases, J shed 5 bases, and the junction held 8 bases outside the gene matches. CDR3 protein: CASSPWGQRNEKLFF. The CDR3 DNA follows: TGTGCCAGCAGCCCATGGGGACAGCGAAATGAAAAACTGTTTTTT.

With regard to this clonotype: Given a much more abundant clone one base away, this may be a read error. The V gene is TRBV28, the J gene TRBJ2-7; maybe TRBD2 (6 bases). This CDR3 is built from 15 residues. Germline loops: CDR1 MDHEN, CDR2 SYDVKM. The CDR3 loop is CASSLRREQPYGQYF. The CDR3 region has the DNA TGTGCCAGCAGTCTTAGGCGGGAACAACCCTACGGGCAGTACTTC.

The chain uses TRBV10-3 and TRBJ2-7, with 10 bases that match TRBD2. The CDR3 extends over 15 amino acids. The junction had 2 bases not matched to a gene; V was cut back by 0 bases and J by 3 bases. The germline CDR1 and CDR2 sequences are ENHRY and SYGVKD. This chain's CDR3 is CAISESTSGHYEQYF. In nucleotides, the CDR3 is TGTGCCATCAGTGAGTCGACTAGCGGGCACTACGAGCAGTACTTC.

This clonotype was detected a few times. This chain connects TRBV29-1 to TRBJ2-6; D is unclear. The CDR3 loop spans 15 amino acids. V was pared by 3 bases and J by 0 bases, with 9 bases between. Germline V lookup: CDR1 SQVTM, CDR2 ANQGSEA. The CDR3 here is CSVELESSGANVLTF. In DNA, the CDR3 is TGCAGCGTTGAGTTAGAGAGCTCTGGGGCCAACGTCCTGACTTTC.

This clonotype was detected once. The V call is TRBV9, the J call TRBJ2-7, with a weak D call TRBD2 (6 bases). Germline V gene lookup returns CDR1 SGDLS and CDR2 YYNGEE. The CDR3 runs 14 residues. V gave up 0 bases and J gave up 4 bases, with 11 bases separating them. The CDR3 nucleotides read TGTGCCAGCAGCGTAGCTAGCGTCGGTTACGAGCAGTACTTC. Translation gives CASSVASVGYEQYF. Full variable domain (missing parts from reference TRBV9 and TRBJ2-7): DSGVTQTPKHLITATGQRVTLRCSPRSGDLSVYWYQQSLDQGLQFLIQYYNGEERAKGNILERFSAQQFPDLHSELNLSSLELGDSALYFCASSVASVGYEQYFGPGTRLTVT.